The following is a TCR beta chain sequence with its context. What it binds is not known. The data originate from a study of T cell responses to AZD1222 COVID-19 vaccine. The study, taken as a whole, reports: Seropositive AZD1222 recipients at baseline numbered only five or six.

Germline CDR1 and CDR2: SGHRS and YFSETQ. V was trimmed by 7 bases and J by 5 bases, leaving 33 bases between them. This CDR3 comprises 19 residues. Profiled with immunoSEQ multiplex PCR; TCRdb holds only in-frame clones, not every one. The sample yields over 100,000 clones, approximately 86% seen once. Sequencing was performed on peripheral blood, taken on day 0 of AZD1222 vaccination. The rearrangement links TRBV5-1 to TRBJ2-5; the D gene is possibly TRBD1 (6 bases). The clonotype originates from an adult in good health. The CDR3 nucleotides read TGCGCCAGCCACCGAAGTATAGTGCTGGACAGACGTAGGCGGGAGACCCAGTACTTC. Encoded protein: CASHRSIVLDRRRRETQYF. Full variable domain (rest looked up from reference TRBV5-1 and TRBJ2-5): KAGVTQTPRYLIKTRGQQVTLSCSPISGHRSVSWYQQTPGQGLQFLFEYFSETQRNKGNFPGRFSGRQFSNSRSEMNVSTLELGDSALYLCASHRSIVLDRRRRETQYFGPGTRLLVL.